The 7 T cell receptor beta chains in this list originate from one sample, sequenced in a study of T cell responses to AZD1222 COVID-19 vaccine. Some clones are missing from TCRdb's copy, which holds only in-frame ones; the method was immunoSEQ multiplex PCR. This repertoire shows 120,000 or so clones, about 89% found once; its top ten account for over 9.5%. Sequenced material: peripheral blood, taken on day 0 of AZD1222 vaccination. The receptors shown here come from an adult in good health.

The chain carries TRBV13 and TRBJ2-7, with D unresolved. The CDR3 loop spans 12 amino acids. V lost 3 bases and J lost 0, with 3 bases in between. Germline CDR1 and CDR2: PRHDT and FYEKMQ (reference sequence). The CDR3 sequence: CASSFSSYEQYF. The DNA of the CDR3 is TGTGCCAGCAGCTTCAGCTCCTACGAGCAGTACTTC.

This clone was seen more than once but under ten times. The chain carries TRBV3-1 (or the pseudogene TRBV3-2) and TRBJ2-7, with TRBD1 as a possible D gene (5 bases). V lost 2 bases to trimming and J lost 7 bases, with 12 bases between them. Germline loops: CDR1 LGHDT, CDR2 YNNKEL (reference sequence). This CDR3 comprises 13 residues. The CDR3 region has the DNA TGTGCCAGCAGCCAACGAGCAGGGCGGGAGCAGTACTTC. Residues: CASSQRAGREQYF.

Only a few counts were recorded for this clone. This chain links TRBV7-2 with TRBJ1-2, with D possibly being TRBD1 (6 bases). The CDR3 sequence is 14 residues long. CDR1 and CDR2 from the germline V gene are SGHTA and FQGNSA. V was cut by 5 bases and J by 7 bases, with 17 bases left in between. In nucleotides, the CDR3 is TGTGCCAGCAGCCATGGAGTACAGGGATCTGGCTACACCTTC. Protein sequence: CASSHGVQGSGYTF.

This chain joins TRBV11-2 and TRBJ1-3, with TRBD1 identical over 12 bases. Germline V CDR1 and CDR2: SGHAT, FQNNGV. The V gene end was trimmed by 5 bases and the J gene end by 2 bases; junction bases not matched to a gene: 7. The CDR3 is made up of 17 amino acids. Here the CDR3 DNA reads TGTGCCAGCAGCGCAGGGACAGGGGGCTTCCCTGGAAACACCATATATTTT. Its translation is CASSAGTGGFPGNTIYF.

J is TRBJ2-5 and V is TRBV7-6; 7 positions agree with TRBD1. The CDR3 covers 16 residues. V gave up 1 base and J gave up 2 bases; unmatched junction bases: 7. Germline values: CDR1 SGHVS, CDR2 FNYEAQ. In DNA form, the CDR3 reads TGTGCCAGCAGCTTAGTCCGACAGGGCCCTCAAGAGACCCAGTACTTC. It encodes CASSLVRQGPQETQYF. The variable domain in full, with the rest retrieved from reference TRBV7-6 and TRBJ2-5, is GAGVSQSPRYKVTKRGQDVALRCDPISGHVSLYWYRQALGQGPEFLTYFNYEAQQDKSGLPNDRFSAERPEGSISTLTIQRTEQRDSAMYRCASSLVRQGPQETQYFGPGTRLLVL.

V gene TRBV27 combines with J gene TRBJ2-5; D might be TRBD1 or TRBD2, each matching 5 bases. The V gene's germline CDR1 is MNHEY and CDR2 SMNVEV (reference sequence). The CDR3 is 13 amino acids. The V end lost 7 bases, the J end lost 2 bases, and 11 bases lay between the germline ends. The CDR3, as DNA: TGTGCCAGCACCGCCGGGGCACAAGAGACCCAGTACTTC. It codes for CASTAGAQETQYF.

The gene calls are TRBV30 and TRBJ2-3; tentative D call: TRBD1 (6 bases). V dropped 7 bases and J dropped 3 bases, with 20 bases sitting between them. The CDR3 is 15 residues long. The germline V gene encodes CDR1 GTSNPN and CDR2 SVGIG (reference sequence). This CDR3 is CASPSTGSNTDTQYF. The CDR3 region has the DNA TGTGCCTCCCCGAGCACAGGGTCTAATACAGATACGCAGTATTTT.